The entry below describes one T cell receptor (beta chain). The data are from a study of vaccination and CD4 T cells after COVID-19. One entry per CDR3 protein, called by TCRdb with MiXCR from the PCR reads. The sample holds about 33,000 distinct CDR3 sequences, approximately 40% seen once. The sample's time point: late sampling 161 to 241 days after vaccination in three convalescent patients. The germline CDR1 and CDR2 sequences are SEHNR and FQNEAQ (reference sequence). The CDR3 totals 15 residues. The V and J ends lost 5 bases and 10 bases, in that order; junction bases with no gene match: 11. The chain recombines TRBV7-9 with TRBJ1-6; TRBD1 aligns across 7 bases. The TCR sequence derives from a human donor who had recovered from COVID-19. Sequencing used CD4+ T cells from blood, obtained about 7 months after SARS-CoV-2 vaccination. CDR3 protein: CASSQGQRPVSPLHF. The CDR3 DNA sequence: TGTGCCAGCAGCCAGGGACAGCGCCCTGTCTCACCCCTCCACTTT.